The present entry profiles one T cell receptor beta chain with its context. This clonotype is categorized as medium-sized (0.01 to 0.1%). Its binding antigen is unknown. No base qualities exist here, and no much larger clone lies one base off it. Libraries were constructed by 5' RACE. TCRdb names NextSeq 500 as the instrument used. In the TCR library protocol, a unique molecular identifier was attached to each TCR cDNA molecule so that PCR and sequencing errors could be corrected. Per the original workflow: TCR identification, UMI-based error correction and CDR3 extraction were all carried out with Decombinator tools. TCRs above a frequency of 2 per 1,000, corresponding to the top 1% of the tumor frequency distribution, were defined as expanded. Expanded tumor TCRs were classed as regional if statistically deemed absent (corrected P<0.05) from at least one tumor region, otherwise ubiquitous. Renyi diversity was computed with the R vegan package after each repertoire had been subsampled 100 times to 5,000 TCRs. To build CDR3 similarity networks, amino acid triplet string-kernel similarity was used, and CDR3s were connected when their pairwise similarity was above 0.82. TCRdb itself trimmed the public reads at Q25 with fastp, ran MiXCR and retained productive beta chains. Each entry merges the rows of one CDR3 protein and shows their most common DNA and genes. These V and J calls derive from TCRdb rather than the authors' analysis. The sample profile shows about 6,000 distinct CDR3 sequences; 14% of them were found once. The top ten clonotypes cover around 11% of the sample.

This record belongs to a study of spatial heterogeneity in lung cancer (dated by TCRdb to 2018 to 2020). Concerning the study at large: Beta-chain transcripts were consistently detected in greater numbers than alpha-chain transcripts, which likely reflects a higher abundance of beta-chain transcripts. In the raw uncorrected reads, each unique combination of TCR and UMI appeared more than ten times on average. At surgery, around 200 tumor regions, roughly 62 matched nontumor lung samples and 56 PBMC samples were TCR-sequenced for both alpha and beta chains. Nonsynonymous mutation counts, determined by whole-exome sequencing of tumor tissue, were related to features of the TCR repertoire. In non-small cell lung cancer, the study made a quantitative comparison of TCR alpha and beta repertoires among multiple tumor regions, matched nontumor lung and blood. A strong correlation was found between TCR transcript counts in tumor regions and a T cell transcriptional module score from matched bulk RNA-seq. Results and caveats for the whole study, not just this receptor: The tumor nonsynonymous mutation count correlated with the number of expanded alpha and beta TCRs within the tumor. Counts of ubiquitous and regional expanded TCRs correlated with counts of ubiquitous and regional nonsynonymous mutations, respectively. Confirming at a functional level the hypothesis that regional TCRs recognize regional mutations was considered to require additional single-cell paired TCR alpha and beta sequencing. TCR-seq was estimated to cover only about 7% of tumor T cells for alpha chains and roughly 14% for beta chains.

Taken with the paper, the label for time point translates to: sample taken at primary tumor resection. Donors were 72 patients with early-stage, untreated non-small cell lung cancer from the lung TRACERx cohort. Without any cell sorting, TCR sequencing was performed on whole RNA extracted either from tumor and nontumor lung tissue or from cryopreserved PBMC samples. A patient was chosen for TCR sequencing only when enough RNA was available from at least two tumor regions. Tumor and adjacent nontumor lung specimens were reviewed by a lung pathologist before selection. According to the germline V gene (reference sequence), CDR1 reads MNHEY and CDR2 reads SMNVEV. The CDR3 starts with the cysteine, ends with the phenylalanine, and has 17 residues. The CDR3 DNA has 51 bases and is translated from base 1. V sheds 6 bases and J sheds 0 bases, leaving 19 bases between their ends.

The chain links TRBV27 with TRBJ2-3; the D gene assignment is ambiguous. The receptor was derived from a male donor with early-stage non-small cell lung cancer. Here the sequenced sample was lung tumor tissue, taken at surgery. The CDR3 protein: CASRAGKGYLSTDTQYF. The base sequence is TGTGCCAGCAGGGCCGGAAAAGGCTACCTTAGCACAGATACGCAGTATTTT.